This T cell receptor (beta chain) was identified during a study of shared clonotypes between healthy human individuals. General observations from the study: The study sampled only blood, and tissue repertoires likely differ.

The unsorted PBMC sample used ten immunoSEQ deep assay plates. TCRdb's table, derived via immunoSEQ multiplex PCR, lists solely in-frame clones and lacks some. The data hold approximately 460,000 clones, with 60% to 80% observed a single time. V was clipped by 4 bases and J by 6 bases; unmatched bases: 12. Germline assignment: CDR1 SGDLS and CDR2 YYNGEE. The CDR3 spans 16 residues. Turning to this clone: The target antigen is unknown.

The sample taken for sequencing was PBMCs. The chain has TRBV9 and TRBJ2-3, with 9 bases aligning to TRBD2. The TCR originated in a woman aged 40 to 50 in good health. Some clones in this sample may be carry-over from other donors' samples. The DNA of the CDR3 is TGTGCCAGCAGCCCCCTCGGCGGGAGGGCCGGGGATACGCAGTATTTT. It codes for CASSPLGGRAGDTQYF.